A selection of T cell receptor beta chains follows, all from one sample in a study of technical replicates of blood from a few donors. This table comes from immunoSEQ multiplex PCR, and its TCRdb copy is limited to in-frame clones, with some not included. The sample holds fewer than 80,000 clones, about nine tenths seen once. The specimen sequenced was PBMCs. The origin of the receptors is a human donor in good health. Some clones in this sample may be carry-over from other donors' samples. Each CDR3 is given with its conserved first and last residue. A D gene is named only where the DNA matches it firmly. Some rows have no size entry. The others give once, few or many, or a class for an expanded clone.

TRBV7-2	TRBJ2-5	.	TRBD2	CAAGAGGPKTQYF	TGTGCAGCCGGGGCGGGGGGGCCGAAGACCCAGTACTTC
TRBV30	TRBJ1-2	.	TRBD1	CAWSQTGTNYGYTF	TGTGCCTGGAGTCAGACAGGGACTAACTATGGCTACACCTTC
TRBV18	TRBJ2-5	.	.	CASSPSRQETQYF	TGTGCCAGCTCACCCAGCAGGCAAGAGACCCAGTACTTC
TRBV27	TRBJ2-5	.	.	CASSPHRAKETQYF	TGTGCCAGCAGTCCCCACAGGGCCAAAGAGACCCAGTACTTC
TRBV27	TRBJ2-1	.	.	CASSYRGISYNEQFF	TGTGCCAGCAGTTATCGGGGAATATCCTACAATGAGCAGTTCTTC
TRBV30	TRBJ1-1	.	TRBD1	CAGHRGNTEAFF	TGTGCCGGACACAGGGGGAACACTGAAGCTTTCTTT
TRBV5-6	TRBJ2-6	.	TRBD1	CASSFLGQRSGANVLTF	TGTGCCAGCAGCTTTTTGGGACAGCGCTCTGGGGCCAACGTCCTGACTTTC
TRBV11-2	TRBJ2-7	.	.	CASRRLSGSYEQYF	TGTGCCAGCAGGAGACTAAGCGGGTCCTACGAGCAGTACTTC
TRBV5-5	TRBJ1-2	.	.	CASSGSTENYGYTF	TGTGCCAGCAGCGGAAGCACAGAGAACTATGGCTACACCTTC
TRBV2	TRBJ1-4	.	TRBD1	CASSVFWRGREKLFF	TGTGCCAGCAGTGTGTTTTGGAGGGGGCGTGAAAAACTGTTTTTT
TRBV4-3	TRBJ2-3	.	TRBD2	CASSQDTSGRTPPYF	TGCGCCAGCAGCCAGGATACAAGCGGGAGAACTCCCCCGTATTTT
TRBV6-6	TRBJ2-2	.	.	CASGGQKTSNTGELFF	TGTGCCAGCGGCGGACAGAAGACATCGAACACCGGGGAGCTGTTTTTT
TRBV5-1	TRBJ2-6	.	.	CASSLGPVSGANVLTF	TGCGCCAGCAGCTTGGGGCCCGTCTCTGGGGCCAACGTCCTGACTTTC
TRBV18	TRBJ2-5	once	TRBD2	CASSPPGLAGGETQYF	TGTGCCAGCTCACCACCAGGACTAGCGGGAGGGGAGACCCAGTACTTC
TRBV7-2	TRBJ1-6	.	.	CASSREYNSPLHF	TGTGCCAGCAGTCGGGAATATAATTCACCCCTCCACTTT
TRBV27	TRBJ2-6	.	.	CASSSTGIVSGANVLTF	TGTGCCAGCAGTTCCACAGGGATTGTATCTGGGGCCAACGTCCTGACTTTC
TRBV19	TRBJ1-5	.	TRBD1	CASSLSTGHSNQPQHF	TGTGCCAGTAGTCTCTCGACAGGGCATAGCAATCAGCCCCAGCATTTT
TRBV6-1	TRBJ1-2	.	.	CASSERGGYTF	TGTGCCAGCAGTGAGCGCGGGGGCTACACCTTC
TRBV5-1	TRBJ1-2	.	TRBD1	CASSLASGGYGYTF	TGCGCCAGCAGCTTGGCCTCAGGGGGGTATGGCTACACCTTC
TRBV7-3	TRBJ1-3	.	TRBD1	CASSPRGRGPGNTIYF	TGTGCCAGCAGCCCTCGTGGCAGGGGGCCAGGAAACACCATATATTTT
TRBV4-3	TRBJ2-1	few	.	CASSQEGREYNEQFF	TGCGCCAGCAGCCAAGAAGGAAGGGAGTACAATGAGCAGTTCTTC
TRBV27	TRBJ1-2	.	TRBD1	CATSTGVVGGYTF	TGTGCCACCTCGACAGGGGTAGTGGGTGGCTACACCTTC
TRBV12-5	TRBJ2-7	.	.	CASGLVGRGYEQYF	TGTGCTAGTGGTTTGGTTGGCAGGGGATACGAGCAGTACTTC
TRBV11-1	TRBJ2-7	.	.	CASSPPAGLKQYF	TGTGCCAGCAGCCCCCCGGCAGGTTTGAAGCAGTACTTC
TRBV19	TRBJ2-7	.	TRBD2	CASSPPGGQVYEQYF	TGTGCCAGTAGCCCACCGGGGGGGCAGGTCTACGAGCAGTACTTC
TRBV19	TRBJ1-4	.	TRBD1	CANRTGPPYNEKLFF	TGTGCCAATCGGACAGGGCCCCCCTATAATGAAAAACTGTTTTTT
TRBV27	TRBJ1-2	.	.	CASSQGEGYTF	TGTGCCAGCAGTCAAGGGGAAGGCTACACCTTC